These T cell receptor beta chains were read from a single sample in a study of cytomegalovirus exposure and HLA in healthy donors. Produced via immunoSEQ multiplex PCR; TCRdb's table is partial and in-frame only. The sample comprises about 160,000 clones, approximately 79% of which are singletons, and about 2% rests with the top ten. Sequenced input: PBMCs. Every receptor here comes from a man in his forties or fifties in good health and CMV-seronegative. Each CDR3 is given with its conserved first and last residue. The order of the fields is J gene, V gene, D gene, CDR3 length, clone size, CDR3 protein, CDR3 DNA. D genes are given only for firm matches. Expanded clones are given a class, and other clones once, few, many or no size at all.

TRBJ2-1	TRBV7-9	TRBD2	12	NA	CASSLGGSEQFF	TGTGCCAGCAGCTTAGGCGGGAGCGAGCAGTTCTTC
TRBJ2-1	TRBV28	TRBD1	12	few	CASSRDSHEQFF	TGTGCCAGCAGTAGGGACAGTCATGAGCAGTTCTTC
TRBJ2-3	TRBV18	TRBD2	18	NA	CASSYTSGSRTDTDTQYF	TGTGCCAGCTCATATACTAGCGGGAGTCGGACTGACACAGATACGCAGTATTTT
TRBJ2-1	TRBV2	NA	13	NA	CASRTSANNEQFF	TGTGCCAGCAGGACTAGTGCGAACAATGAGCAGTTCTTC
TRBJ2-5	TRBV28	NA	13	few	CASSYLGVETQYF	TGTGCCAGCAGTTACCTAGGGGTTGAGACCCAGTACTTC
TRBJ1-5	TRBV27	TRBD1	13	NA	CASRGTGSQPQHF	TGTGCCAGCAGGGGGACAGGGAGTCAGCCCCAGCATTTT
TRBJ2-6	TRBV11-2	NA	15	NA	CASSPSSSGANGLTF	TGTGCCAGCAGCCCGTCGAGCTCTGGGGCCAACGGCCTGACTTTC
TRBJ2-7	TRBV11-3	NA	13	NA	CASSLDNGYEQYF	TGTGCCAGCAGCTTAGATAACGGGTACGAGCAGTACTTC
TRBJ1-4	TRBV30	TRBD1	15	once	CAWSPTGTVNEKLFF	TGTGCCTGGAGTCCAACCGGGACAGTCAATGAAAAACTGTTTTTT
TRBJ2-1	TRBV7-9	TRBD2	14	once	CAGHSGATYNEQFF	TGTGCCGGACATAGCGGGGCTACCTACAATGAGCAGTTCTTC
TRBJ1-4	TRBV7-2	TRBD1	14	once	CASSVGQGGEKLFF	TGTGCCAGCAGCGTGGGACAGGGGGGCGAAAAACTGTTTTTT
TRBJ2-3	TRBV5-6	NA	15	NA	CASSLAAGNADTQYF	TGTGCCAGCAGCTTGGCGGCAGGGAATGCAGATACGCAGTATTTT
TRBJ1-6	TRBV28	TRBD1	15	few	CASSPGQTLNSPLHF	TGTGCCAGCAGTCCGGGACAGACTCTTAATTCACCCCTCCACTTT
TRBJ2-1	TRBV6-6	NA	13	few	CASSGGQINEQFF	TGTGCCAGCAGCGGGGGACAGATAAATGAGCAGTTCTTC
TRBJ1-4	TRBV28	TRBD1	14	NA	CASSPDRWDEKLFF	TGTGCCAGCAGTCCGGACAGGTGGGATGAAAAACTGTTTTTT
TRBJ2-5	TRBV7-2	NA	15	NA	CASSPQQGTLETQYF	TGTGCCAGCAGCCCCCAACAGGGTACATTAGAGACCCAGTACTTC
TRBJ1-4	TRBV6-1	TRBD1	17	NA	CASSVGTGPGFNEKLFF	TGTGCCAGCAGTGTCGGGACAGGACCGGGGTTTAATGAAAAACTGTTTTTT
TRBJ1-2	TRBV29-1	TRBD1	16	NA	CSVPRTPPTGTYGYTF	TGCAGCGTCCCAAGAACCCCCCCGACAGGGACCTATGGCTACACCTTC
TRBJ2-2	TRBV5-1	TRBD1	14	NA	CASSQQGRPGELFF	TGCGCCAGCAGTCAACAGGGGCGACCCGGGGAGCTGTTTTTT
TRBJ1-2	TRBV28	TRBD1	13	few	CASSDRAVYGYTF	TGTGCCAGCTCTGACAGGGCTGTCTATGGCTACACCTTC
TRBJ2-7	TRBV28	TRBD2	15	NA	CASSLGLAGVAEQYF	TGTGCCAGCAGTTTAGGACTAGCGGGAGTAGCCGAGCAGTACTTC
TRBJ1-2	TRBV4-2	NA	13	NA	CASSQTQGYGYTF	TGTGCCAGCAGCCAGACCCAGGGTTATGGCTACACCTTC
TRBJ2-1	TRBV28	TRBD2	15	NA	CASSFYGRAYNEQFF	TGTGCCAGCAGTTTTTACGGGAGGGCCTACAATGAGCAGTTCTTC
TRBJ1-2	TRBV30	NA	13	few	CAWSGETNYGYTF	TGTGCCTGGAGCGGAGAGACTAACTATGGCTACACCTTC
TRBJ2-3	TRBV5-4	NA	13	NA	CASSSRGSDTQYF	TGTGCCAGCAGCTCCCGGGGGTCAGATACGCAGTATTTT
TRBJ2-2	TRBV7-8	NA	15	NA	CASSLVSVNTGELFF	TGTGCCAGCAGCTTAGTTAGCGTGAACACCGGGGAGCTGTTTTTT
TRBJ2-1	TRBV9	NA	12	NA	CASGRGYNEQFF	TGTGCCAGCGGGCGGGGTTACAATGAGCAGTTCTTC
TRBJ1-3	TRBV11-2	NA	15	NA	CASSPGAYSGNTIYF	TGTGCCAGCAGCCCAGGGGCCTACTCTGGAAACACCATATATTTT
TRBJ2-3	TRBV28	NA	14	NA	CASSLGRSTDTQYF	TGTGCCAGCAGTTTAGGCAGAAGCACAGATACGCAGTATTTT
TRBJ1-6	TRBV7-2	NA	14	NA	CATKVSRGNSPLHF	TGTGCCACCAAAGTGTCTCGCGGAAATTCACCCCTCCACTTT
TRBJ2-5	TRBV6-1	NA	12	NA	CASSTWWGLRYF	TGTGCCAGCAGTACCTGGTGGGGGCTCCGGTACTTC
TRBJ2-3	TRBV2	NA	15	NA	CASRPTGTFTDTQYF	TGTGCCAGCAGACCGACAGGGACTTTCACAGATACGCAGTATTTT
TRBJ2-7	TRBV29-1	NA	11	few	CSVKKGGEQYF	TGCAGCGTCAAGAAGGGCGGGGAGCAGTACTTC
TRBJ1-5	TRBV18	TRBD1	14	NA	CASSRDRDGQPQHF	TGTGCCAGCTCACGAGACAGGGACGGTCAGCCCCAGCATTTT
TRBJ2-5	TRBV18	NA	13	NA	CASSPPQVETQYF	TGTGCCAGCTCACCACCTCAGGTAGAGACCCAGTACTTC
TRBJ2-6	TRBV11-2	TRBD2	15	NA	CASRGGLSGANVLTF	TGTGCCAGCCGCGGGGGTCTCTCTGGGGCCAACGTCCTGACTTTC
TRBJ2-7	TRBV6-4	NA	15	NA	CASGPLRGASYEQYF	TGTGCCAGCGGGCCCCTACGCGGGGCCTCCTACGAGCAGTACTTC
TRBJ2-1	TRBV11-3	NA	13	NA	CASSTHRWNEQFF	TGTGCCAGCAGCACCCATCGGTGGAATGAGCAGTTCTTC
TRBJ2-1	TRBV7-6	NA	13	NA	CASSLSSRREQFF	TGTGCCAGCAGCTTAAGTTCGCGTCGAGAGCAGTTCTTC
TRBJ1-5	TRBV5-1	NA	15	few	CASRATADSNQPQHF	TGCGCCAGCAGGGCGACAGCAGATAGCAATCAGCCCCAGCATTTT
TRBJ1-3	TRBV7-8	NA	15	NA	CASSLLRGSGNTIYF	TGTGCCAGCAGCTTACTCAGGGGATCCGGAAACACCATATATTTT
TRBJ1-5	TRBV7-8	NA	13	few	CASGGGAGQPQHF	TGTGCCAGCGGAGGGGGGGCCGGTCAGCCCCAGCATTTT
TRBJ2-1	TRBV7-9	TRBD2	15	NA	CASSPPGLGGGEQFF	TGTGCCAGCAGCCCCCCGGGACTAGGAGGCGGTGAGCAGTTCTTC
TRBJ1-3	TRBV7-2	NA	16	NA	CASSLTDTNSGNTIYF	TGTGCCAGCAGCTTAACTGACACCAACTCTGGAAACACCATATATTTT
TRBJ2-2	TRBV25-1	NA	12	NA	CASSNQGRELFF	TGTGCCAGCAGTAACCAGGGGAGGGAGCTGTTTTTT
TRBJ2-5	TRBV4-2	TRBD1	17	NA	CASSQTRTGGRQETQYF	TGTGCCAGCAGCCAGACTAGGACAGGGGGGCGACAAGAGACCCAGTACTTC
TRBJ1-5	TRBV2	TRBD1	15	NA	CASSDQTGRNQPQHF	TGTGCCAGCAGTGACCAGACAGGGCGCAATCAGCCCCAGCATTTT
TRBJ2-1	TRBV25-1	TRBD2	15	NA	CASRASGTIYNEQFF	TGTGCCAGCAGGGCTAGCGGAACCATCTACAATGAGCAGTTCTTC
TRBJ2-6	TRBV2	NA	16	NA	CASSNSGPSGANGLTF	TGTGCCAGCAGTAATAGCGGACCCTCTGGGGCCAACGGCCTGACTTTC
TRBJ2-1	TRBV4-3	TRBD2	16	NA	CASSQERAGLNNEQFF	TGCGCCAGCAGCCAAGAACGAGCGGGGTTGAACAATGAGCAGTTCTTC
TRBJ2-2	TRBV4-1	TRBD1	17	NA	CASSQNRDRGDTGELFF	TGCGCCAGCAGCCAAAACCGGGACAGGGGAGACACCGGGGAGCTGTTTTTT
TRBJ2-1	TRBV28	TRBD2	15	NA	CASSGDYSSYNEQFF	TGTGCCAGCAGTGGGGACTATAGCTCCTACAATGAGCAGTTCTTC
TRBJ2-5	TRBV27	NA	13	NA	CASSFAYQETQYF	TGTGCCAGCAGCTTCGCGTACCAAGAGACCCAGTACTTC
TRBJ1-5	TRBV4-2	TRBD1	17	NA	CASSQDLGQGHNQPQHF	TGTGCCAGCAGCCAAGATCTTGGACAGGGGCACAATCAGCCCCAGCATTTT
TRBJ2-1	TRBV5-1	TRBD2	15	NA	CASSLVSSGYNEQFF	TGCGCCAGCAGCTTGGTTTCTAGCGGCTACAATGAGCAGTTCTTC
TRBJ1-3	TRBV19	TRBD1	16	NA	CASSQGQVLSGNTIYF	TGTGCCAGTAGCCAGGGACAGGTCCTCTCTGGAAACACCATATATTTT
TRBJ2-3	TRBV10-3	TRBD1	16	NA	CAISESDRAGTDTQYF	TGTGCCATCAGTGAGTCGGACAGGGCGGGCACAGATACGCAGTATTTT
TRBJ1-6	TRBV4-2	NA	17	NA	CASSQDQGNGDNSPLHF	TGTGCCAGCAGCCAAGATCAAGGGAACGGGGATAATTCACCCCTCCACTTT
TRBJ2-2	TRBV9	NA	15	once	CASSPTIRDTGELFF	TGTGCCAGCAGCCCAACCATACGGGACACCGGGGAGCTGTTTTTT